These 25 T cell receptor beta chains share one sample of origin, sequenced in a study of tumor and adjacent non-tumor tissue in lung cancer. Three rounds of nested PCR, following a modified ARM-PCR protocol, produced the TCRbeta library. MiXCR, applied by TCRdb to the multiplex PCR reads, yields one record per CDR3 protein. The sample has 90,000 to 110,000 distinct CDR3 sequences; about 64% are singletons. This sample's RNA came from whole unsorted tissue. More than 3 cm separated this lung sample from the edge of the tumor. Sequencing input: distant non-tumor lung tissue. The receptors come from a man aged 55 to 70 with non-small cell lung cancer.

This clonotype came up once. A much larger clone differs from this one at a single base, so this may be a read error. The V gene is TRBV29-1, the J gene TRBJ2-2; 8 bases align to TRBD1. Losses at the gene ends were 7 bases for V and 6 bases for J; bases not matched to a gene: 10. CDR3 length: 14 residues. Germline loops: CDR1 SQVTM, CDR2 ANQGSEA. The DNA of the CDR3 is TGCAGCGCCCGGACAGGGTGCGCGTCCGGGGAGCTGTTTTTT. This translates into CSARTGCASGELFF.

This clonotype came up many times. The V call is TRBV6-2 or TRBV6-3, the J call TRBJ2-7; D possibly corresponds to TRBD2 (5 bases). CDR1 and CDR2 from the germline V gene are MNHEY and SVGEGT. This CDR3 has 12 residues. With 5 bases removed from V and 1 base from J, the gap between germline ends came to 6 bases. The CDR3, as DNA: TGTGCCAGCAGTAGCGGTTCCTACGAGCAGTACTTC. Translating gives CASSSGSYEQYF.

V gene TRBV29-1 combines with J gene TRBJ2-1, with a tentative D call TRBD1 (6 bases). This CDR3 region has 13 residues. Germline values: CDR1 SQVTM, CDR2 ANQGSEA. CDR3 nucleotides: TGCAGTGCAGTGGGGGCTACTTACAATGAGCAGTTCTTC. As protein: CSAVGATYNEQFF.

This clonotype was seen only a few times. The V call is TRBV28, the J call TRBJ1-6; TRBD1 matches at 8 bases. Germline assignment: CDR1 MDHEN and CDR2 SYDVKM. The trim removed 6 bases at V and 7 bases at J, leaving 5 bases unmatched. There are 14 residues in the CDR3. CDR3 protein: CASSLRTGNSPLHF. The DNA of the CDR3 is TGTGCCAGCAGCCTCCGGACAGGGAATTCACCCCTCCACTTT.

V usage is TRBV29-1 and J usage is TRBJ2-5; 12 positions match TRBD2. V trimming: 5 bases; J trimming: 5 bases; junction bases outside the gene matches: 3. This CDR3 has 13 residues. Germline CDR1 and CDR2: SQVTM and ANQGSEA. As DNA, the CDR3 is TGCAGCGTTTCTAGCGGGAGGGCGGAGACCCAGTACTTC. Translated, it gives CSVSSGRAETQYF. The full variable domain, completed using reference TRBV29-1 and TRBJ2-5, is SAVISQKPSRDICQRGTSLTIQCQVDSQVTMMFWYRQQPGQSLTLIATANQGSEATYESGFVIDKFPISRPNLTFSTLTVSNMSPEDSSIYLCSVSSGRAETQYFGPGTRLLVL.

As for this clonotype: A single base separates this from a much larger clone, so it may be a read error. This chain joins TRBV5-1 and TRBJ2-7; D is unclear. The CDR3 extends over 14 amino acids. Germline CDR1 is SGHRS and CDR2 is YFSETQ. Trimming left V 0 bases short and J 3 bases short, with 10 bases between. The CDR3 coding sequence is TGCGCCAGCAGCTTGGCCTCGGGCTGCTACGAGCAGTACTTC. This translates into CASSLASGCYEQYF. Full variable domain (outside the CDR3, taken from reference TRBV5-1 and TRBJ2-7): KAGVTQTPRYLIKTRGQQVTLSCSPISGHRSVSWYQQTPGQGLQFLFEYFSETQRNKGNFPGRFSGRQFSNSRSEMNVSTLELGDSALYLCASSLASGCYEQYFGPGTRLTVT.

The gene calls are TRBV20-1 and TRBJ2-2, with TRBD1 matching 9 bases. The CDR3 covers 14 residues. The V gene's germline CDR1 is DFQATT and CDR2 SNEGSKA (reference sequence). Germline trimming cut 6 bases from V and 5 bases from J; bases unmatched to any gene: 7. The CDR3 DNA is TGCAGTGCCCCGGGACAGGGAGATACCGGGGAGCTGTTTTTT. This encodes CSAPGQGDTGELFF.

The J gene is TRBJ2-3, the V gene TRBV4-3; 7 nucleotides line up with TRBD2. CDR3 length: 18 residues. Germline CDR1 LGHNA, CDR2 YSLEER. V lost 1 base, J lost 1 base, and 11 bases stayed unmatched. The DNA for the CDR3 is TGCGCCAGCAGCCAAGCGGTCCCTAATGGGAGGGGCACAGATACGCAGTATTTT. This encodes CASSQAVPNGRGTDTQYF.

This clonotype was detected once. A much more abundant neighbour one base away suggests this may be a read error. The chain carries TRBV6-6 and TRBJ2-1; D gene ambiguous. Germline V gene sequence: CDR1 MNHNY, CDR2 SVGAGI (reference sequence). The CDR3 loop spans 13 amino acids. The chain's CDR3 is CTIGEETYNEQFF. CDR3 DNA: TGTACGATCGGAGAAGAGACGTACAATGAGCAGTTCTTC.

A word on this clonotype: A much larger clone differs by one base, so this may be a read error. The chain employs TRBV11-2 and TRBJ2-1; a weak D match, TRBD2 (6 bases). Deletions cut 3 bases from V and 8 bases from J, with 17 bases between. CDR1 SGHAT and CDR2 FQNNGV come from the germline V gene. This CDR3 contains 15 residues. CDR3 sequence reads: CASSFGLTLYDEQFF. DNA of the CDR3: TGTGCCAGCAGCTTCGGACTAACTCTGTACGATGAGCAGTTCTTC.

This clonotype occurred a few times. A read error may produce the germline difference seen at one junction end. For the CDR3, the DNA is TGTGCTAGCAGTAAAAAAACGGCGGGGGTCTCTGGAAACACCATATATTTT. Amino acid sequence: CASSKKTAGVSGNTIYF. The chain recombines TRBV6-5 with TRBJ1-3, with D possibly TRBD1 on 5 matching bases. The CDR3 covers 17 residues. Germline V gene lookup returns CDR1 MNHEY and CDR2 SVGAGI.

With respect to this clonotype: One end of the junction does not line up with germline, which may come from a read error. The V and J genes are TRBV20-1 and TRBJ2-5; 8 nucleotides agree with TRBD2. Per the germline V gene, CDR1 is DFQATT and CDR2 is SNEGSKA (reference sequence). CDR3 size: 14 residues. This CDR3 reads CNARAGGYQETQYF. The CDR3 DNA sequence: TGCAATGCTCGGGCGGGGGGATACCAAGAGACCCAGTACTTC.

As concerns this clonotype: Mismatch with germline at one junction end may stem from a read error. The J gene is TRBJ1-2, the V gene TRBV6-1; no clear D. CDR3 size: 13 residues. Germline CDR1 and CDR2: MNHNS and SASEGT. The chain's CDR3 is CASSEQDNHGYTF. The CDR3 bases are TGTGCCAGCAGTGAACAGGATAACCATGGCTACACCTTC.

The chain combines TRBV11-2 with TRBJ2-2; 9 positions match TRBD2. Germline V gene sequence: CDR1 SGHAT, CDR2 FQNNGV. The V and J ends lost 8 bases and 9 bases, in that order; junction bases with no gene match: 16. The CDR3 contains 16 residues. The CDR3 is CASSMGGGGGAWELFF. CDR3 nucleotides: TGTGCCAGCTCCATGGGAGGCGGGGGGGGAGCCTGGGAGCTGTTTTTT.

About this clonotype: Germline is not matched at one junction end, which may reflect a read error. J is TRBJ2-6 and V is TRBV10-2; D possibly matches TRBD1 or TRBD2 (5 bases each). The CDR3 runs to 17 residues. CDR1 and CDR2 from the germline V gene are WSHSY and SAAADI. CDR3 in DNA: TGCGCAGGCAGTGGAGGAAACGCGATCTCTGGGGCCAACGCCCTGACTTTC. It translates to CAGSGGNAISGANALTF.

This clonotype has a handful of counts. Germline and junction disagree at one end, which may indicate a read error. The chain links TRBV20-1 to TRBJ2-3; perhaps D is TRBD1 or TRBD2 (5 bases each). This CDR3 is 14 amino acids long. In germline, CDR1 is DFQATT, CDR2 SNEGSKA (reference sequence). Written as DNA, the CDR3 is TGCAGTGCTCCCCGGGGCGTTAGCACAAATACGCAGTATTTT. It is translated as CSAPRGVSTNTQYF.

Remarks on this clonotype: The germline gene is not matched at one end of the junction; a read error may be the cause. The chain is built from TRBV6-5 and TRBJ2-2, with D possibly TRBD1 on 6 matching bases. CDR3 length equals 15 residues. Germline CDR1 is MNHEY and CDR2 is SVGAGI. The DNA of the CDR3 is TGTGCCAGCAGTCAGATCTTGGACAGCATCGGGGAGTTGTTTTTT. This codes for CASSQILDSIGELFF.

For this clonotype: The conserved final phenylalanine or tryptophan is absent from the CDR3, which likely points to a read error. The DNA is omitted, as the CDR3 cannot be located on it reliably, and the CDR3 follows TCRdb's listing. The chain couples TRBV14 to TRBJ1-1. Looked up from germline, CDR1 is SGHDN and CDR2 is FVKESK. The CDR3 length is 13 residues, termini included. CDR3 loop: CASSLALNTEALI.

Notes on this clonotype: Germline and junction disagree at one end, which may indicate a read error. The chain uses TRBV28 and TRBJ1-1; D remains unclear. This CDR3 contains 12 residues. Germline V CDR1 and CDR2: MDHEN, SYDVKM. CDR3 in amino acids: CALPRLNTEVFF. The CDR3 DNA reads TGTGCCCTCCCCCGACTGAACACTGAAGTTTTCTTT.

This clonotype occurred many times. V gene TRBV6-1 combines with J gene TRBJ1-2; D may be TRBD1 (5 bases). This CDR3 comprises 14 residues. V lost 2 bases and J lost 4, with 11 bases in between. Germline values: CDR1 MNHNS, CDR2 SASEGT. CDR3 coding DNA: TGTGCCAGCAGTGAATCCTCCAGGGCCTATGGCTACACCTTC. Encoded protein: CASSESSRAYGYTF.

The V call is TRBV6-1, the J call TRBJ1-2, with a weak D call TRBD1 (5 bases). The length of the CDR3 is 16 residues. Trimming shortened V by 7 bases and J by 5 bases, and 23 bases separated the two germline ends. CDR1 and CDR2 from the germline V gene are MNHNS and SASEGT. CDR3: CASNGRITGTGYGYTF. CDR3 DNA sequence: TGTGCCAGCAATGGACGGATTACCGGGACCGGGTATGGCTACACCTTC.

Only a few counts were recorded for this clonotype. The chain links TRBV11-1 to TRBJ2-3; possibly TRBD2 for D (5 bases). Germline V gene lookup returns CDR1 SGHAT and CDR2 FQDESV (reference sequence). There are 13 residues in the CDR3. Trimming cost V 1 base and J 6 bases, with 8 bases left between them. This chain's CDR3 is CASSLDGIDTQYF. The CDR3 DNA follows: TGTGCCAGCAGCTTAGACGGGATCGATACGCAGTATTTT.

This chain links TRBV4-3 with TRBJ2-7, with D maybe TRBD2 (6 bases). Germline V gene data show CDR1 as LGHNA and CDR2 as YSLEER. The CDR3 contains 14 residues. Trimming removed 5 bases from V and 3 bases from J, with 14 bases in between. The CDR3 sequence is CASSSGLADYEQYF. Written as DNA, the CDR3 is TGCGCCAGCAGCTCGGGACTTGCGGACTACGAGCAGTACTTC.

With regard to this clonotype: Given the absence of the conserved phenylalanine or tryptophan at the CDR3 end, a read error is likely. The rearrangement joins TRBV6-6 to TRBJ2-3; TRBD2 aligns across 7 bases. CDR3 length: 19 amino acids. Germline lookup yields CDR1 MNHNY and CDR2 SVGAGI (reference sequence). The CDR3 is CAGRYTATSALRETDTQYS. The CDR3 region has the DNA TGTGCCGGCAGATACACTGCAACTAGCGCACTAAGGGAGACAGATACGCAGTATTCT.

The table lists this clonotype with a few counts. Being one base from a much bigger clone, this may be a read error. This chain connects TRBV4-1 to TRBJ2-7, with D possibly being TRBD2 (5 bases). The CDR3 is 14 amino acids. Germline V gene lookup returns CDR1 MGHRA and CDR2 YSYEKL. The CDR3 bases are TGCGCCGGCAGCCCGGGCTTAGGGAGCTACGAGCAGTACTTC. This translates into CAGSPGLGSYEQYF.